This passage covers 8 T cell receptor beta chains from one sample sequenced in a study of prognosis after radiotherapy for stage I lung cancer. TCR beta CDR3 was amplified from genomic DNA by two-round multiplex PCR. First-round PCR used primers specific to each TRBV and TRBJ gene. In TCRdb, the multiplex PCR reads were re-called with MiXCR into one record per CDR3 protein. The table has about 27,000 distinct CDR3 sequences, 35% to 55% seen once. Sequenced here: PBMCs, sampled before or after stereotactic body radiation therapy (not recorded which). The receptors derive from a donor aged 50 or older with non-small cell lung cancer.

This clonotype was seen repeatedly, ten times or more. The J gene is TRBJ2-5, the V gene TRBV27; TRBD2 matches 7 bases. V shed 1 base and J 2 bases; nucleotides not matched to a gene: 1. CDR3 length equals 14 residues. CDR1 is MNHEY and CDR2 is SMNVEV in the germline V gene (reference sequence). The CDR3 DNA follows: TGTGCCAGCAGTTTATTCGGGGGGCAAGAGACCCAGTACTTC. Translation: CASSLFGGQETQYF.

The V and J genes are TRBV15 and TRBJ1-5; no firm D call. The CDR3 has 14 residues. Deletions cut 7 bases from V and 4 bases from J, with 14 bases between. The germline V gene has CDR1 LNHNV and CDR2 YYDKDF (reference sequence). The DNA for the CDR3 is TGTGCCACCATCTGGACGGTTGATAATCAGCCCCAGCATTTT. This gives the protein CATIWTVDNQPQHF.

The sample holds many counts of this clonotype. This sequence joins TRBV9 and TRBJ2-1; 11 bases fit TRBD2. Unmatched junction bases numbered 4, after V lost 3 bases and J lost 8 bases. Germline V CDR1 and CDR2: SGDLS, YYNGEE. CDR3 length equals 14 residues. CDR3 in DNA: TGTGCCAGCAGCGCCGGGACTAGCGGCTATGAGCAGTTCTTC. Translation gives CASSAGTSGYEQFF.

This clonotype counts as medium-sized (0.01 to 0.1%). The chain links TRBV5-1 to TRBJ1-1, with D possibly being TRBD1 (5 bases). The germline gives CDR1 SGHRS, CDR2 YFSETQ. The CDR3 has 15 residues. Trimming removed 3 bases at V and 0 bases at J, with 12 bases between. The CDR3 nucleotides read TGCGCCAGCAGCTCCCGACAGCTTCTGAACACTGAAGCTTTCTTT. Its translation is CASSSRQLLNTEAFF.

On this clonotype itself: A junction end diverges from the germline sequence, so it may reflect a read error. The chain links TRBV4-3 to TRBJ2-3; the D gene is possibly TRBD1 (5 bases). Germline CDR1 and CDR2: LGHNA and YSLEER. The CDR3 extends over 16 amino acids. The CDR3 DNA reads as TGCGACAGCAGCCAAGAAGGGGCTAGAGAGGCAGATACGCAGTATTTT. Protein: CDSSQEGAREADTQYF.

The chain has TRBV27 and TRBJ1-2; 9 bases map to TRBD1. Losses at the gene ends were 5 bases for V and 4 bases for J; bases not matched to a gene: 8. The germline gives CDR1 MNHEY, CDR2 SMNVEV (reference sequence). CDR3 length: 15 amino acids. CDR3 region: CASSATGTGIYGYTF. The CDR3 DNA follows: TGTGCCAGCAGTGCGACCGGGACAGGGATCTATGGCTACACCTTC.

This clonotype was found many times. The CDR3 protein is CASSLRGQGGYEQYF. CDR3 nucleotide sequence: TGTGCCAGCAGCTTGAGAGGACAGGGGGGTTACGAGCAGTACTTC. V usage is TRBV7-9 and J usage is TRBJ2-7, with 10 nucleotides matching TRBD1. This CDR3 region has 15 residues. The germline CDR1 and CDR2 sequences are SEHNR and FQNEAQ (reference sequence). V dropped 3 bases and J dropped 4; count of bases not matched to a gene: 6.

The chain combines TRBV6-1 with TRBJ2-5, with D unresolved. V shed 7 bases and J shed 5 bases, with 8 bases lying between them. The CDR3 consists of 11 residues. CDR1 MNHNS and CDR2 SASEGT come from the germline V gene. CDR3 nucleotide sequence: TGTGCCAGCAACCAGTTTGAGACCCAGTACTTC. Protein product: CASNQFETQYF.